Listed below are T cell receptor beta chains from one sample, sequenced in a study of blood T cells in healthy people across ages. MiXCR was run by TCRdb on the 5' RACE reads, yielding one entry per CDR3 protein. The top ten clones hold around a fifth of a sample with some 700,000 distinct CDR3 sequences, over 20% of them seen once. Sequenced sample: blood. All receptors derive from a man between 65 and 80 years old in good health. CDR3s include the opening cysteine and the closing phenylalanine or tryptophan. D genes are given only for firm matches. Some rows mark clone size as missing; the rest say once, few, many or name a class of expanded clone.

abundance	v_gene	j_gene	d_gene	CDR3nt	CDR3aa
-	TRBV14	TRBJ2-5	-	TGTGCCAGCAGCCAGCGGGTACAAGAGACCCGGTACTTC	CASSQRVQETRYF
-	TRBV6-2/TRBV6-3	TRBJ1-2	-	TGTGCCAGCAGTTGGTCGGGTTATAGCTACACCTTC	CASSWSGYSYTF
-	TRBV12-3/TRBV12-4	TRBJ1-2	TRBD1	TGTGCCAGCAGTTTCAGGGGATCAGGGGGCTCTGGCTACACCTTC	CASSFRGSGGSGYTF
-	TRBV19	TRBJ2-1	TRBD2	TGTGCCAGTAGCAGACAACGGGGGGGCCCTAATGAGCAGTTCTTC	CASSRQRGGPNEQFF
few	TRBV4-3	TRBJ2-5	TRBD2	TGCGCCAGCGGCTACGCGGGAGAAGGCGAGTCCCAGTACTTC	CASGYAGEGESQYF
-	TRBV28	TRBJ1-4	-	TGTGCCAGCAGTTTGCCGACAGCTAATAATGAAAAACTGTTTTTT	CASSLPTANNEKLFF
-	TRBV27	TRBJ1-1	-	TGTGCCAGCAGCTCAATCCGGGGGACAACTGAAGCTTTCTTT	CASSSIRGTTEAFF
-	TRBV2	TRBJ2-7	-	TGTGCCAGCAGCTCACTTGGGCACCGGGAAGGAGTTCAGTACTTC	CASSSLGHREGVQYF
few	TRBV6-1	TRBJ2-2	-	TGTGCCAGCATCAAGGGATTATACGGGACGCTAGACGGGGAGCTGTTTTTT	CASIKGLYGTLDGELFF
few	TRBV12-3/TRBV12-4	TRBJ2-7	-	TGTGCCAGCAGTTTAGCTCAGGGAGTGTGGAACGAGCAGTACTTC	CASSLAQGVWNEQYF